This T cell receptor beta chain was documented in a study of blood T cell repertoires in COVID-19. Overall study: Sample material is recorded as cDNA or gDNA derived from T cells, B-cell-depleted T cells, or PBMCs.

Original processing methods: How many nucleated cells were present was estimated from reference gene primer amplification. The protocol was immunoSEQ multiplex PCR, while the TCRdb copy is restricted to in-frame clones and leaves out a portion. The V and J calls and clone size come from that table; D and trimming were worked out from the DNA. This table holds some 210,000 clones, roughly 77% found once. V shed 3 bases and J shed 7 bases, with 18 bases lying between them. Germline values: CDR1 GTSNPN, CDR2 SVGIG (reference sequence). The CDR3 is made up of 14 amino acids. Cohort 3 recovery required two negative PCRs, clearance, or symptom resolution.

This clonotype originated in a man in his forties or fifties who had recovered from COVID-19. The sequenced material came from PBMCs or T cells enriched from blood (not recorded which). V usage is TRBV30 and J usage is TRBJ1-1; D may be TRBD1 (6 bases). In DNA form, the CDR3 reads TGTGCCTGGAGGCGGGGGGCTGGGACGGATGAAGCTTTCTTT. Protein sequence: CAWRRGAGTDEAFF.